This passage covers 24 T cell receptor beta chains from one sample sequenced in a study of long-term antiretroviral therapy in people with HIV. Survey-level resolution applied to immunoSEQ assay v3.0. Data came from immunoSEQ multiplex PCR; TCRdb stores just in-frame clones and leaves some out. The repertoire holds roughly 16,000 clones, with 90% to 95% as singletons. The sequencing used unsorted PBMCs, collected 0.3 years after starting antiretroviral therapy. All receptors derive from a man in his 60s with HIV.

This sequence joins TRBV4-1 and TRBJ1-5, with 8 bases identical to TRBD1. Germline V CDR1 and CDR2: MGHRA, YSYEKL. The length of the CDR3 is 15 residues. Trimming removed 4 bases from V and 6 bases from J; junction bases left unmatched: 8. CDR3 DNA: TGCGCCAGCAGCCCCGGACAGGGCAAGGGTCAGCCCCAGCATTTT. It is translated as CASSPGQGKGQPQHF.

The V gene is TRBV7-6, the J gene TRBJ1-3, with 11 bases identical to TRBD1. The CDR3 consists of 16 residues. With V trimmed by 5 bases and J by 1 base, 4 bases remained unmatched. The V gene's germline CDR1 is SGHVS and CDR2 FNYEAQ. CDR3 in DNA: TGTGCCAGCAGCCTAGGACAGGGGGCTTCTGGAAACACCATATATTTT. This codes for CASSLGQGASGNTIYF.

This sequence joins TRBV5-5 and TRBJ2-5, with 7 bases identical to TRBD1. With V trimmed by 4 bases and J by 3 bases, 12 bases remained unmatched. Germline CDR1 reads SGHKS; CDR2 reads YYEKEE (reference sequence). The CDR3 consists of 16 residues. CDR3 protein: CASSRRDSRRKETQYF. DNA of the CDR3: TGTGCCAGCAGCCGCAGGGACAGCCGGCGAAAAGAGACCCAGTACTTC.

The chain is built from TRBV6-7 and TRBJ1-2; a possible D gene is TRBD1 (6 bases). TRBV6-7 is annotated as an ORF whose role is uncertain. CDR3 length: 18 amino acids. The V end was cut by 5 bases, the J end by 0 bases, with 22 bases between. In DNA form, the CDR3 reads TGTGCCAGCAGTGACCGGGACACCGAAAATCTCACTAACTATGGCTACACCTTC. Amino acid sequence: CASSDRDTENLTNYGYTF.

A single count supports this clone. The chain is built from TRBV11-1 and TRBJ2-6; TRBD2 agrees at 10 bases. Germline V gene lookup returns CDR1 SGHAT and CDR2 FQDESV (reference sequence). The CDR3 length is 18 residues. V was pared by 2 bases and J by 0 bases, with 4 bases of the junction left unmatched. The CDR3 DNA sequence: TGTGCCAGCAGCTTACGAGCGGGGGGGGGCTCTGGGGCCAACGTCCTGACTTTC. Its translation is CASSLRAGGGSGANVLTF.

V is TRBV27 and J is TRBJ2-7; TRBD1 matches at 8 bases. The CDR3 has 16 amino acids. J was trimmed by 1 base and V by 1 base; bases with no gene match: 6. Germline V gene lookup returns CDR1 MNHEY and CDR2 SMNVEV (reference sequence). In DNA form, the CDR3 reads TGTGCCAGCAGTTTATTCGCCGACAGGGGATCCTACGAGCAGTACTTC. This gives the protein CASSLFADRGSYEQYF.

V usage is TRBV16 and J usage is TRBJ1-1, with TRBD1 matching 11 bases. Unmatched junction bases numbered 1, after V lost 1 base and J lost 3 bases. CDR1 is KGHSY, CDR2 FQNENV, per germline. The CDR3 is 15 amino acids. This CDR3 reads CASSQLGQGDTEAFF. The CDR3 region has the DNA TGTGCCAGCAGCCAATTGGGACAGGGGGACACTGAAGCTTTCTTT.

This chain connects TRBV27 to TRBJ1-2, with D uncertain. CDR1 MNHEY and CDR2 SMNVEV come from the germline V gene (reference sequence). The V end lost 8 bases, the J end lost 1 base, and 17 bases lay between the germline ends. This CDR3 is 15 amino acids long. In DNA, the CDR3 is TGTGCCAGCTGCTTAAACAGAGATGGTAACTATGGCTACACCTTC. It translates to CASCLNRDGNYGYTF.

The chain joins TRBV28 to TRBJ1-6, with D unclear. Germline V CDR1 and CDR2: MDHEN, SYDVKM. Trimming stripped 5 bases from V and 4 bases from J, with 3 bases between. This CDR3 contains 12 residues. The DNA of the CDR3 is TGTGCCAGCAGTGAATATAATTCACCCCTCCACTTT. Translating it yields CASSEYNSPLHF. The whole variable domain, remainder taken from reference TRBV28 and TRBJ1-6, is DVKVTQSSRYLVKRTGEKVFLECVQDMDHENMFWYRQDPGLGLRLIYFSYDVKMKEKGDIPEGYSVSREKKERFSLILESASTNQTSMYLCASSEYNSPLHFGNGTRLTVT.

The V and J genes are TRBV5-1 and TRBJ2-3, with D possibly matching TRBD1 (6 bases). The CDR3 runs to 15 residues. Germline V gene sequence: CDR1 SGHRS, CDR2 YFSETQ. Trimming removed 0 bases from V and 3 bases from J, with 11 bases in between. CDR3 amino acids: CASSLGGLRTDTQYF. CDR3 sequence (DNA): TGCGCCAGCAGCTTGGGGGGGCTTCGGACAGATACGCAGTATTTT.

This sequence joins TRBV28 and TRBJ1-4; D gene unclear. In germline, CDR1 is MDHEN, CDR2 SYDVKM. This CDR3 region has 12 residues. V lost 6 bases, J lost 10 bases, and 12 bases lay in between. CDR3 protein: CASSPPRGKLFF. The CDR3 DNA sequence: TGTGCCAGCAGCCCCCCGCGGGGAAAACTGTTTTTT.

The chain recombines TRBV6-5 with TRBJ2-1; D is perhaps TRBD1 or TRBD2 (5 bases each). The CDR3 has 13 residues. V shed 6 bases and J shed 5 bases, with 11 bases lying between them. CDR1 is MNHEY and CDR2 is SVGAGI in the germline V gene. The CDR3 reads CASSWGRDNEQFF. The CDR3 DNA reads as TGTGCCAGCAGCTGGGGACGGGACAATGAGCAGTTCTTC.

V is TRBV2 and J is TRBJ2-3; D uncertain. This CDR3 has 14 amino acids. With 5 bases removed from V and 0 bases from J, the gap between germline ends came to 9 bases. Per germline, CDR1 SNHLY and CDR2 FYNNEI. As DNA, the CDR3 is TGTGCCAGCAGTAAGACGAGCAGCACAGATACGCAGTATTTT. Amino acids: CASSKTSSTDTQYF.

The V call is TRBV4-2, the J call TRBJ2-1, with D perhaps matching TRBD1 or TRBD2 (5 bases each). V dropped 3 bases and J dropped 3 bases, with 12 bases sitting between them. The CDR3 has 15 amino acids. From germline, CDR1 is LGHNA and CDR2 YNFKEQ. CDR3 in DNA: TGTGCCAGCAGCCACGAGAGGGGCGACTACAATGAGCAGTTCTTC. As protein: CASSHERGDYNEQFF.

The chain is built from TRBV5-5 and TRBJ2-1; 7 bases match TRBD1. The CDR3 runs to 17 residues. CDR1 and CDR2 (germline): SGHKS, YYEKEE (reference sequence). V was clipped by 4 bases and J by 0 bases; unmatched bases: 10. The CDR3 reads CASSLNRGISSYNEQFF. CDR3 in DNA: TGTGCCAGCAGCCTAAACAGGGGAATAAGCTCCTACAATGAGCAGTTCTTC.

This sequence joins TRBV4-2 and TRBJ2-7; 9 nucleotides match TRBD2. The CDR3 has 14 amino acids. The germline V gene has CDR1 LGHNA and CDR2 YNFKEQ. V dropped 4 bases and J dropped 1; count of bases not matched to a gene: 2. CDR3 protein: CASSLSGSSYEQYF. CDR3 sequence (DNA): TGTGCCAGCAGCCTTAGCGGGAGTTCCTACGAGCAGTACTTC.

The chain is built from TRBV18 and TRBJ2-2; 10 positions agree with TRBD1. The germline CDR1 and CDR2 sequences are KGHSH and LQKENI. V trimming: 4 bases; J trimming: 0 bases; junction bases outside the gene matches: 2. The CDR3 has 16 amino acids. The CDR3 DNA follows: TGTGCCAGCTCACTCGGACAGGGGGCGAACACCGGGGAGCTGTTTTTT. This encodes CASSLGQGANTGELFF.

This chain uses TRBV5-1 with TRBJ2-5; possibly TRBD2 for D (5 bases). The CDR3 extends over 14 amino acids. V dropped 0 bases and J dropped 3 bases, with 9 bases sitting between them. CDR1 is SGHRS, CDR2 YFSETQ, per germline. For the CDR3, the DNA is TGCGCCAGCAGCTTGGGGGCCGGGGAAGAGACCCAGTACTTC. Translating it yields CASSLGAGEETQYF.

The gene calls are TRBV27 and TRBJ2-7, with D possibly being TRBD2 (6 bases). This CDR3 is 14 amino acids long. V was clipped by 5 bases and J by 7 bases, with 18 bases between them. Germline V gene sequence: CDR1 MNHEY, CDR2 SMNVEV (reference sequence). CDR3 residues: CASSPRGRSQEQYF. CDR3 bases: TGTGCCAGCAGTCCGCGGGGCCGTAGCCAGGAGCAGTACTTC.

This sequence joins TRBV18 and TRBJ2-3; D is possibly TRBD2 (6 bases). The CDR3 runs 16 residues. The V gene lost 2 bases and the J gene lost 2 bases, with 14 bases spanning the gap. The germline V gene encodes CDR1 KGHSH and CDR2 LQKENI. CDR3 coding DNA: TGTGCCAGCTCACCATACTCGGGGGAACCCACAGATACGCAGTATTTT. Translation: CASSPYSGEPTDTQYF.

V usage is TRBV4-3 and J usage is TRBJ1-2; tentative D call: TRBD1 (5 bases). The germline gives CDR1 LGHNA, CDR2 YSLEER. This CDR3 has 14 amino acids. V shed 0 bases and J shed 3 bases, with 8 bases lying between them. CDR3 in DNA: TGCGCCAGCAGCCAAGATGACAGCTACTATGGCTACACCTTC. Its protein product is CASSQDDSYYGYTF.

The CDR3 loop is CATRPGQGESGANVLTF. The DNA for the CDR3 is TGTGCCACAAGGCCGGGACAGGGCGAATCTGGGGCCAACGTCCTGACTTTC. The V call is TRBV10-3, the J call TRBJ2-6; TRBD1 agrees at 9 bases. Germline loops: CDR1 ENHRY, CDR2 SYGVKD. J was trimmed by 1 base and V by 10 bases; bases with no gene match: 11. CDR3 size: 17 residues.

The CDR3, as DNA: TGTGCCATCAGTGAGTCGCCCGGGGACAGGGGATATGGCTATGGCTACACCTTC. Amino acids: CAISESPGDRGYGYGYTF. This chain joins TRBV10-3 and TRBJ1-2, with 10 bases identical to TRBD1. Germline V gives CDR1 ENHRY, CDR2 SYGVKD. CDR3 length: 18 amino acids. The ends lost 0 bases at V and 4 bases at J; junction bases unmatched: 11.

This chain links TRBV5-1 with TRBJ2-5; 7 positions agree with TRBD1. Germline CDR1 reads SGHRS; CDR2 reads YFSETQ. This CDR3 has 14 amino acids. V dropped 0 bases and J dropped 5; count of bases not matched to a gene: 4. The CDR3 coding sequence is TGCGCCAGCAGCTTGGGAGGGGGCGCTGAGACCCAGTACTTC. As protein: CASSLGGGAETQYF.